This entry features one T cell receptor (beta chain) sequence. This specimen belongs to a study of blood T cell repertoires in COVID-19. Across the whole study: The origin of the acute and convalescent COVID-19 samples was the United States, Italy and Spain. Sources were T cells, B-cell-depleted T cells, or PBMCs; the material itself was cDNA or gDNA.

V gave up 6 bases and J gave up 5 bases; unmatched junction bases: 9. Looked up from germline, CDR1 is LNHDA and CDR2 is SQIVND (reference sequence). The CDR3 length is 16 residues. In the authors' workflow: Amplification from reference gene primers served as the basis for estimated nucleated cell counts. Assay used: immunoSEQ multiplex PCR; TCRdb lists only in-frame clones, some missing. V and J calls and clone size are given by that table; D and trimming were obtained from the DNA. Among about 140,000 clones, around 89% were seen once, and the ten largest hold approximately 2.8%. Specimen: peripheral blood. The source of this sequence is a woman aged 55-75 years with active COVID-19. The rearrangement links TRBV19 to TRBJ2-1; 11 nucleotides match TRBD2. In DNA, the CDR3 is TGTGCCAGTAGGCCTAGCGGGAGGCCATCGCACAATGAGCAGTTCTTC. Its translation: CASRPSGRPSHNEQFF.